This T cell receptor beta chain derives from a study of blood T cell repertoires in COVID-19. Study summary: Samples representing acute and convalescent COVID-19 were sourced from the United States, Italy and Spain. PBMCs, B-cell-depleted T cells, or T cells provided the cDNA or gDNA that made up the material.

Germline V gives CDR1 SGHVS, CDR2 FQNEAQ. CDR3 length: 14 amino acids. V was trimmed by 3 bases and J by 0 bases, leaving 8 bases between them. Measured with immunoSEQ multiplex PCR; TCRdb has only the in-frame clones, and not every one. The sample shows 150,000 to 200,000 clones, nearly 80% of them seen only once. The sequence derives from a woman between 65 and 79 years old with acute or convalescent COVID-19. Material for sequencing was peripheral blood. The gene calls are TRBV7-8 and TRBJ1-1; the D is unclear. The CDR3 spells CASSFSGVNTEAFF. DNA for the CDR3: TGTGCCAGCAGCTTCAGCGGGGTGAACACTGAAGCTTTCTTT.